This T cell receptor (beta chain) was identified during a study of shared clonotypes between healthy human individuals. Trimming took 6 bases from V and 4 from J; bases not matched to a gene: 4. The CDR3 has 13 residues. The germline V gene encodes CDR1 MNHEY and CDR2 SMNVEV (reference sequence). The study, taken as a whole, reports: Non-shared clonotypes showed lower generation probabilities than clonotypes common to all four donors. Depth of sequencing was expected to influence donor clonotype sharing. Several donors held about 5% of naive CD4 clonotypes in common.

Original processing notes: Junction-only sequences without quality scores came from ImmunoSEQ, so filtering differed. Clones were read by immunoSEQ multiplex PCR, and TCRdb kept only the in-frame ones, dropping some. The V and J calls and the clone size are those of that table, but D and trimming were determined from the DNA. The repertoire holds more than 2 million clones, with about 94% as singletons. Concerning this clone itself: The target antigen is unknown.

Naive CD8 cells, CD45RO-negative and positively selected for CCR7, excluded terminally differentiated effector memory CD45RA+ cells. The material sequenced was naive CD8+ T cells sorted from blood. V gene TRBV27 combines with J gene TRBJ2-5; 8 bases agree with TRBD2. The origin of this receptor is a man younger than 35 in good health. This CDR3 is CASSPGGVETQYF. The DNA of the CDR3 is TGTGCCAGCAGCCCGGGAGGGGTAGAGACCCAGTACTTC.